These T cell receptor beta chains were read from a single sample in a study of blood T cell repertoires in COVID-19. Using immunoSEQ multiplex PCR, the repertoire was profiled, and TCRdb retains in-frame clones only, with some absent. The table lists about 210,000 clones, over 75% of them singletons. Sequenced sample: PBMCs or T cells enriched from blood (not recorded which). The receptors here all came from a man in his forties who had recovered from COVID-19. The CDR3 runs from the conserved cysteine through the conserved F or W. D genes are given only for firm matches. Only some rows state a clone size, as once, few, many or a class for expanded clones.

TRBJ1-1	few	TRBV7-9	.	TGTGCCAGCAGCTTAACGGGAAACACTGAAGCTTTCTTT	CASSLTGNTEAFF
TRBJ1-1	.	TRBV6-4	TRBD1	TGTGCCAGCACGCCTGAACAGGGGGTCACTGAAGCTTTCTTT	CASTPEQGVTEAFF
TRBJ2-2	.	TRBV14	.	TGTGCCAGCAGCCTTGAGTCCGGGGAGCTGTTTTTT	CASSLESGELFF
TRBJ1-5	.	TRBV4-2	TRBD1	TGTGCCAGCAGCCGGGACAGGGACCTTATCGTGCCCCAGCATTTT	CASSRDRDLIVPQHF
TRBJ2-2	once	TRBV14	.	TGTGCCAGCAGCCAGCGTCCGCTGAACACCGGGGAGCTGTTTTTT	CASSQRPLNTGELFF
TRBJ1-5	.	TRBV10-1	.	TGCGCCAGCAGTGAGAATGAGCAGGGTGGCAATCAGCCCCAGCATTTT	CASSENEQGGNQPQHF
TRBJ1-1	.	TRBV18	.	TGTGCCAGCTCCCTGGTACGGACTAACACTGAAGCTTTCTTT	CASSLVRTNTEAFF
TRBJ2-1	.	TRBV12-5	.	TGTGCTAGTGGTTTGGTTCTTGGGACTCCCGATCACAATGAGCAGTTCTTC	CASGLVLGTPDHNEQFF
TRBJ1-5	.	TRBV21-1	.	TGTGCCAGCAGCAAAGAGGACAGGCATAGCAATCAGCCCCAGCATTTT	CASSKEDRHSNQPQHF
TRBJ1-1	.	TRBV6-2/TRBV6-3	TRBD1	TGTGCCAGCAGTTACAGAGGCAGGGGGGTAGGCACTGAAGCTTTCTTT	CASSYRGRGVGTEAFF
TRBJ2-1	.	TRBV19	.	TGTGCCAGTAGTACCAACGGGGGCCCGGGGGGTGAGCAGTTCTTC	CASSTNGGPGGEQFF
TRBJ1-2	.	TRBV19	TRBD1	TGTGCCAGTAGTCTCAGGGGGATTGACTATGGCTACACCTTC	CASSLRGIDYGYTF
TRBJ1-1	.	TRBV5-1	.	TGCGCCAGCAGCTTGGCCACGGTTAACACTGAAGCTTTCTTT	CASSLATVNTEAFF
TRBJ2-7	.	TRBV5-6	TRBD2	TGTGCCAGCAGCTCGCTACTAGCGGGAGGAACCAACTACGGGGAGCAGTACTTC	CASSSLLAGGTNYGEQYF
TRBJ1-1	.	TRBV7-8	TRBD1	TGTGCCAGCAGCTTAGCAGACAGGGGAGGGACTGAAGCTTTCTTT	CASSLADRGGTEAFF
TRBJ1-1	few	TRBV5-8	.	TGTGCCAGCAGCACCACCGGGACATCGGTCGGGGAAGCTTTCTTT	CASSTTGTSVGEAFF
TRBJ2-7	.	TRBV6-5	.	TGTGCCAGCAGCCTCACGACAGACTCCAAGCAGTACTTC	CASSLTTDSKQYF
TRBJ2-5	.	TRBV2	TRBD2	TGTGCCAGCAGTGAATACACTAGCGAACAAGAGACCCAGTACTTC	CASSEYTSEQETQYF
TRBJ1-1	.	TRBV12-5	.	TGTGCTAGTGGTTTGGTAGCCACTGAAGCTTTCTTT	CASGLVATEAFF
TRBJ1-1	once	TRBV7-8	.	TGTGCCAGCAGCTTAGTTAGGAGTATGAACACTGAAGCTTTCTTT	CASSLVRSMNTEAFF
TRBJ2-5	.	TRBV7-9	TRBD2	TGTGCCAGCAGCTTTGGGGGGGACCAAGAGACCCAGTACTTC	CASSFGGDQETQYF
TRBJ2-3	few	TRBV19	.	TGTGCCAGTAGCCTTTTATCGGGGACAGATACGCAGTATTTT	CASSLLSGTDTQYF
TRBJ2-1	.	TRBV4-1	.	TGCGCCAGCAGCCAGCCGACCCCTAGGTCAAACTACAATGAGCAGTTCTTC	CASSQPTPRSNYNEQFF
TRBJ2-7	.	TRBV5-1	.	TGCGCCAGCAGCTCCCAGGGATGGAAGGACGAGCAGTACTTC	CASSSQGWKDEQYF
TRBJ1-2	.	TRBV11-2	.	TGTGCCAGCACCACCTCGCCCGGACAGTCGCTCTATGGCTACACCTTC	CASTTSPGQSLYGYTF
TRBJ2-3	.	TRBV12-5	.	TGTGCTAGTGGTACCGGGACATCATCCATAGATACGCAGTATTTT	CASGTGTSSIDTQYF
TRBJ1-2	.	TRBV6-5	.	TGTGCCAGCAGTTACTCGTCCTTCTATGGCTACACCTTC	CASSYSSFYGYTF
TRBJ1-5	.	TRBV10-3	.	TGTGCCATCGGGGGGTCTAGCAATCAGCCCCAGCATTTT	CAIGGSSNQPQHF
TRBJ2-7	few	TRBV6-5	.	TGTGCCAGCACCGGGTGGGTATACGAGCAGTACTTC	CASTGWVYEQYF
TRBJ2-1	once	TRBV18	TRBD2	TGTGCCAGCTCCATTCAGGGCGCTAGCGGGGGCCTAAGCTCCTACAATGAGCAGTTCTTC	CASSIQGASGGLSSYNEQFF
TRBJ2-5	.	TRBV3-1/TRBV3-2	TRBD2	TGTGCCAGCACCAACAGCGGGGGGGCCGAGGAGACCCAGTACTTC	CASTNSGGAEETQYF
TRBJ1-2	.	TRBV5-4	.	TGTGCCAGCAGCTTGGGAGGCCCGGGAAACTATGGCTACACCTTC	CASSLGGPGNYGYTF
TRBJ1-6	.	TRBV11-2	.	TGTGCCAGCAGCTTAGATCCGAATTCACCCCTCCACTTT	CASSLDPNSPLHF
TRBJ2-2	few	TRBV7-2	.	TGTGCCAGCAGCTTAGCACTCACCGGGGAGCTGTTTTTT	CASSLALTGELFF
TRBJ1-3	.	TRBV12-3/TRBV12-4	.	TGTGCCAGCAGAATCGGTGGAAACACCATATATTTT	CASRIGGNTIYF
TRBJ1-2	.	TRBV7-8	.	TGTGCCAGCAGCCGGAGGGAGGGTGGTGGCTACACCTTC	CASSRREGGGYTF
TRBJ2-3	few	TRBV7-7	.	TGTGCCAGCAGCTTGGTAGTACCAATCACAGATACGCAGTATTTT	CASSLVVPITDTQYF
TRBJ1-3	few	TRBV7-9	.	TGTGCCACGTCTGGAAACACCATATATTTT	CATSGNTIYF
TRBJ1-2	.	TRBV10-1	.	TGCGCCAGCAGTGAGGACCACCTAGGCTATGGCTACACCTTC	CASSEDHLGYGYTF
TRBJ2-1	.	TRBV18	.	TGTGCCAGCTCACGCACTACGGACAACGACAACGGGCAGTTCTTC	CASSRTTDNDNGQFF
TRBJ2-1	.	TRBV10-3	.	TGTGCCATCAGCCAGATTATCTCCTACAATGAGCAGTTCTTC	CAISQIISYNEQFF